Listed here are 26 T cell receptor beta chains from one sample, sequenced in a study of shared clonotypes between healthy human individuals. TCRdb keeps only in-frame clones here, not all; method: immunoSEQ multiplex PCR. Of around 690,000 clones in the sample, less than 95% were seen once. Sequences were obtained from memory CD8+ T cells from PBMCs. Subset described: CD45RO+ cells pooled with CCR7-negative TemRA cells. The origin of the receptors is a man in his late teens or twenties in good health. Some clones in this sample may be carry-over from other donors' samples.

The chain uses TRBV7-9 and TRBJ2-2; D remains unclear. This CDR3 has 13 amino acids. Germline V lookup: CDR1 SEHNR, CDR2 FQNEAQ (reference sequence). V lost 4 bases and J 5 bases, leaving 8 bases between the germline ends. CDR3 nucleotide sequence: TGTGCCAGCAGCTCAAGTACGACCGGGGAGCTGTTTTTT. Protein sequence: CASSSSTTGELFF.

The chain combines TRBV5-6 with TRBJ2-1, with unresolved D. Trimming stripped 4 bases from V and 5 bases from J, with 13 bases between. The CDR3 has 14 residues. Germline V gene data show CDR1 as SGHDT and CDR2 as YYEEEE. CDR3 amino acids: CASSGPGENNEQFF. The CDR3 region has the DNA TGTGCCAGCAGCGGACCTGGCGAGAACAATGAGCAGTTCTTC.

This chain connects TRBV4-1 to TRBJ2-1, with D tentatively TRBD2 (5 bases). Germline V gene lookup returns CDR1 MGHRA and CDR2 YSYEKL. The ends were cut back, 2 bases at V and 6 bases at J, with 20 bases in the middle. The CDR3 is 17 residues long. The CDR3 here is CASSQPQLVLRPNEQFF. As DNA, the CDR3 is TGCGCCAGCAGCCAACCCCAACTAGTCCTGAGGCCCAATGAGCAGTTCTTC.

The gene calls are TRBV5-1 and TRBJ2-1; no firm D call. The CDR3 contains 16 residues. The V gene's germline CDR1 is SGHRS and CDR2 YFSETQ. Trimming took off 4 bases at V and 4 bases at J, with 18 bases between the two ends. CDR3 in DNA: TGCGCCAGCAGCGGACGTCTGTCGGGTTCGTACAATGAGCAGTTCTTC. This codes for CASSGRLSGSYNEQFF.

The CDR3 coding sequence is TGCGCCAGCAGCCATCCGCCCCACGGTAACACCATATATTTT. It codes for CASSHPPHGNTIYF. The chain links TRBV4-1 to TRBJ1-3; unclear D gene. CDR3 size: 14 residues. Trimming left V 3 bases short and J 7 bases short, with 13 bases between. Germline CDR1 MGHRA, CDR2 YSYEKL.

The V gene is TRBV29-1, the J gene TRBJ1-5; 10 positions agree with TRBD1. V lost 6 bases to trimming and J lost 5 bases; unmatched junction nucleotides: 4. Germline CDR1 SQVTM, CDR2 ANQGSEA. The CDR3 extends over 13 amino acids. The CDR3 DNA sequence: TGCAGCGTGACCGGACAGGGGGATCAGCCCCAGCATTTT. It codes for CSVTGQGDQPQHF. The variable domain in full, completed from reference TRBV29-1 and TRBJ1-5, reads SAVISQKPSRDICQRGTSLTIQCQVDSQVTMMFWYRQQPGQSLTLIATANQGSEATYESGFVIDKFPISRPNLTFSTLTVSNMSPEDSSIYLCSVTGQGDQPQHFGDGTRLSIL.

This chain joins TRBV5-5 and TRBJ2-7, with D perhaps TRBD2 (5 bases). Trimming shortened V by 2 bases and J by 0 bases, and 6 bases separated the two germline ends. The CDR3 runs to 13 residues. The germline V gene has CDR1 SGHKS and CDR2 YYEKEE (reference sequence). Here the CDR3 DNA reads TGTGCCAGCAGCTTCGGGGACTCCTACGAGCAGTACTTC. This codes for CASSFGDSYEQYF.

The chain combines TRBV5-1 with TRBJ2-2, with 13 positions matching TRBD2. Germline V gene sequence: CDR1 SGHRS, CDR2 YFSETQ. This CDR3 region has 20 residues. Trimming at V came to 4 bases and at J to 6 bases, leaving 18 bases not matched to a gene. CDR3 DNA: TGCGCCAGCAGCCTCGAGCCCGGACTAGCGGGAGCGGGGGGTCCCGGGGAGCTGTTTTTT. The encoded protein is CASSLEPGLAGAGGPGELFF.

The CDR3 DNA follows: TGTGCCAGCAGTCGCGGACAGGGGCGCGCGATGGACAATGAGCAGTTCTTC. Protein: CASSRGQGRAMDNEQFF. This chain links TRBV27 with TRBJ2-1; 9 nucleotides align to TRBD1. This CDR3 has 17 amino acids. Germline loops: CDR1 MNHEY, CDR2 SMNVEV (reference sequence). V lost 5 bases to trimming and J lost 5 bases; unmatched junction nucleotides: 13.

The V gene is TRBV30, the J gene TRBJ2-7, with a possible D match to TRBD2 (5 bases). Between the trimmed V and J ends, which lost 3 bases and 4 bases, there was a span of 19 bases. The germline V gene has CDR1 GTSNPN and CDR2 SVGIG (reference sequence). The CDR3 length is 15 residues. The CDR3 region is CAWSPRRAINYEQYF. The CDR3 nucleotides are TGTGCCTGGAGCCCCCGGCGGGCCATCAATTACGAGCAGTACTTC.

To note about this clone: In the same sample, other DNA sequences code for this CDR3. The chain recombines TRBV29-1 with TRBJ2-1; D is undetermined. V gave up 0 bases and J gave up 4 bases, with 4 bases separating them. CDR3 length: 12 residues. The germline gives CDR1 SQVTM, CDR2 ANQGSEA. The CDR3 coding sequence is TGCAGCGTTGAAGATCGGTACAATGAGCAGTTCTTC. Protein product: CSVEDRYNEQFF.

The CDR3 nucleotides read TGCGCCAGCAGCTCCCCCGGGACAGGAGCAAACACTGAAGCTTTCTTT. Residues: CASSSPGTGANTEAFF. J is TRBJ1-1 and V is TRBV5-1, with TRBD1 matching 8 bases. V dropped 3 bases and J dropped 2; count of bases not matched to a gene: 9. Germline V gives CDR1 SGHRS, CDR2 YFSETQ. This CDR3 contains 16 residues.

This sequence joins TRBV6-6 and TRBJ2-1; D might be TRBD1 (5 bases). Germline V lookup: CDR1 MNHNY, CDR2 SVGAGI (reference sequence). The CDR3 has 14 residues. Deletions cut 7 bases from V and 0 bases from J, with 10 bases between. The CDR3 spells CASMNRSSYNEQFF. CDR3 coding DNA: TGTGCCAGCATGAACAGGAGCTCCTACAATGAGCAGTTCTTC.

The V call is TRBV27, the J call TRBJ1-1; D unresolved. V was shortened by 5 bases and J by 0 bases, with 10 bases between the two germline ends. CDR1 MNHEY and CDR2 SMNVEV come from the germline V gene (reference sequence). The CDR3 is 14 amino acids. CDR3 in amino acids: CASSGRQLNTEAFF. For the CDR3, the DNA is TGTGCCAGCAGTGGGAGACAACTGAACACTGAAGCTTTCTTT.

J is TRBJ2-1 and V is TRBV9; no clear D. The CDR3 covers 12 residues. Germline V lookup: CDR1 SGDLS, CDR2 YYNGEE. Trimming shortened V by 1 base and J by 6 bases, and 5 bases separated the two germline ends. The chain's CDR3 is CASSVNSNEQFF. In nucleotides, the CDR3 is TGTGCCAGCAGCGTAAATAGCAATGAGCAGTTCTTC.

The chain recombines TRBV29-1 with TRBJ2-5; TRBD2 matches at 9 bases. CDR1 and CDR2 (germline): SQVTM, ANQGSEA. The CDR3 contains 17 residues. Trimming took 8 bases from V and 6 from J; bases not matched to a gene: 22. CDR3 residues: CSIRGGGRALFEKTQYF. The CDR3 nucleotides are TGCAGCATACGCGGGGGCGGGAGGGCCCTTTTCGAAAAGACCCAGTACTTC.

V usage is TRBV5-4 and J usage is TRBJ2-1; perhaps TRBD1 as D (7 bases). The germline V gene encodes CDR1 SGHNT and CDR2 YYREEE (reference sequence). This CDR3 is 16 amino acids long. V was trimmed by 1 base and J by 6 bases, leaving 17 bases between them. Written as DNA, the CDR3 is TGTGCCAGCAGCTTGTTGGAGGGGGCCAGGGGCAATGAGCAGTTCTTC. Amino acid sequence: CASSLLEGARGNEQFF.

This rearrangement joins TRBV11-2 to TRBJ2-3; weak D call: TRBD2 (6 bases). V dropped 6 bases and J dropped 0 bases, with 13 bases sitting between them. This CDR3 is 15 amino acids long. CDR1 and CDR2 from the germline V gene are SGHAT and FQNNGV. This CDR3 is CASRGRSSSTDTQYF. As DNA, the CDR3 is TGTGCCAGCAGAGGGAGGTCCTCTAGCACAGATACGCAGTATTTT.

This chain connects TRBV25-1 to TRBJ1-5; D unresolved. Between the trimmed V and J ends, which lost 2 bases and 7 bases, there was a span of 9 bases. This CDR3 contains 13 residues. Germline V gene lookup returns CDR1 MGHDK and CDR2 SYGVNS. The CDR3 sequence: CASSEGQSQPQHF. CDR3 in DNA: TGTGCCAGCAGTGAAGGTCAAAGCCAGCCCCAGCATTTT.

The J gene is TRBJ2-5, the V gene TRBV7-9, with TRBD2 matching 9 bases. CDR1 is SEHNR, CDR2 FQNEAQ, per germline (reference sequence). J lost 4 bases, V lost 2 bases, and 8 bases had no gene match. The CDR3 consists of 16 residues. CDR3 bases: TGTGCCAGCAGCTTATCTGGCGGGAGGGCCGGAGAGACCCAGTACTTC. Protein: CASSLSGGRAGETQYF.

V is TRBV6-1 and J is TRBJ1-1, with D unclear. The CDR3 is made up of 14 amino acids. V lost 1 base and J 5 bases, leaving 11 bases between the germline ends. From germline, CDR1 is MNHNS and CDR2 SASEGT. CDR3 loop: CASSEVLRATEAFF. In DNA, the CDR3 is TGTGCCAGCAGTGAAGTGCTACGGGCTACTGAAGCTTTCTTT.

The V and J genes are TRBV5-1 and TRBJ2-3; tentatively, D is TRBD1 (6 bases). CDR1 SGHRS and CDR2 YFSETQ come from the germline V gene. The CDR3 runs 15 residues. Trimming removed 1 base from V and 4 bases from J, with 13 bases in between. The CDR3 sequence is CASSLSAGAADTQYF. In nucleotides, the CDR3 is TGCGCCAGCAGCTTGTCTGCAGGGGCCGCAGATACGCAGTATTTT.

V gene TRBV7-7 combines with J gene TRBJ2-5, with D possibly TRBD1 on 7 matching bases. Germline V gene sequence: CDR1 SSHAT, CDR2 FNYEAQ (reference sequence). The V and J ends lost 5 bases and 4 bases respectively, with 20 bases between them. The CDR3 sequence is 16 residues long. The CDR3 DNA follows: TGTGCCAGCAGCACCGCGGGACAGTTCAAAGGAGAGACCCAGTACTTC. This gives the protein CASSTAGQFKGETQYF.

This clone was recorded a few times. The genes are TRBV25-1 and TRBJ1-2; D perhaps matches TRBD1 (6 bases). V was pared by 6 bases and J by 4 bases, with 18 bases between. Germline V gives CDR1 MGHDK, CDR2 SYGVNS. The CDR3 is made up of 15 amino acids. CDR3: CASRGTPGVSYGYTF. The CDR3 bases are TGTGCCAGCAGGGGTACCCCAGGGGTTTCCTATGGCTACACCTTC.

This sequence joins TRBV4-1 and TRBJ2-5, with 15 positions matching TRBD2. The CDR3 length is 15 residues. V was clipped by 3 bases and J by 8 bases; unmatched bases: 4. Germline V gene data show CDR1 as MGHRA and CDR2 as YSYEKL. This CDR3 is CASSQRGLAGGTQYF. For the CDR3, the DNA is TGCGCCAGCAGCCAGAGGGGACTAGCGGGAGGAACCCAGTACTTC.

J is TRBJ1-1 and V is TRBV6-5; 7 bases fit TRBD1. Germline assignment: CDR1 MNHEY and CDR2 SVGAGI. The V segment lost 10 bases and the J segment 4 bases; nucleotides outside the gene matches: 6. The CDR3 runs 12 residues. DNA of the CDR3: TGTGCCATCAATTCAGGGGGCACTGAAGCTTTCTTT. Residues: CAINSGGTEAFF.